This T cell receptor (beta chain) was recorded in a study of T cell changes during pregnancy in multiple sclerosis. Sequencing was performed with immunoSEQ multiplex PCR; in TCRdb, only in-frame clones are kept and a portion is missing. In the table there are 36,000 or so clones, 89% of which are singletons. The CDR3 runs to 13 residues. Germline loops: CDR1 SGHDT, CDR2 YYEEEE. Trimming took 2 bases from V and 12 from J; bases not matched to a gene: 4. The J gene is TRBJ1-6, the V gene TRBV5-6, with 8 nucleotides matching TRBD1. The sequencing here drew on CD8+ T cells from peripheral blood mononuclear cells, taken in the third trimester of pregnancy. The TCR was taken from a female donor with multiple sclerosis, enrolled in a pregnancy study. CDR3 in DNA: TGTGCCAGCAGCTTCGGGACAGGTCAACCCCTCCACTTT. Translated: CASSFGTGQPLHF.